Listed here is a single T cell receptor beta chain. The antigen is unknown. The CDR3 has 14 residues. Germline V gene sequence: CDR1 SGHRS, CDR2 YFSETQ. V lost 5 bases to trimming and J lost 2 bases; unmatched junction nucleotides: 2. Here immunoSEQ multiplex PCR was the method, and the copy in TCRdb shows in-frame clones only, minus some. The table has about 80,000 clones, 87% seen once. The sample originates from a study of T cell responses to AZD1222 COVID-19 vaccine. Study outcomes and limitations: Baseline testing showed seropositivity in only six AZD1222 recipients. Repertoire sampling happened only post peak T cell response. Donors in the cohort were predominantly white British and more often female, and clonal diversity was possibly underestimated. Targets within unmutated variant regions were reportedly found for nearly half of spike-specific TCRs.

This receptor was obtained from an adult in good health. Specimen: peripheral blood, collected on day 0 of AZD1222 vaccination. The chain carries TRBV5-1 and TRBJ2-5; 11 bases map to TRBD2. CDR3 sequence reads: CASRLAGAQETQYF. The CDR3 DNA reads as TGCGCCAGCAGACTAGCGGGGGCTCAAGAGACCCAGTACTTC.